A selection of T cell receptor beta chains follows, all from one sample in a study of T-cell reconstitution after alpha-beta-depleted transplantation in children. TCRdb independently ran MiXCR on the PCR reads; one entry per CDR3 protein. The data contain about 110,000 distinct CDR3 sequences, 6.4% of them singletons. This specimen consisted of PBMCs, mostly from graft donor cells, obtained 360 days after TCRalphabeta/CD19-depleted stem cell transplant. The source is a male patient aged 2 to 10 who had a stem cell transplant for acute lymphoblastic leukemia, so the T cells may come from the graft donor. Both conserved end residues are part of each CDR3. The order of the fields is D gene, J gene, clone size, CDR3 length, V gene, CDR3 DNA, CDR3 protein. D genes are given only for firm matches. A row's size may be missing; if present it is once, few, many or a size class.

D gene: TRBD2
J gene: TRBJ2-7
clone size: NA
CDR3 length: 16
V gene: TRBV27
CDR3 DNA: TGTGCCAGCAGTTTATCGTTCTGGCGGGGGGCCTACGAGCAGTACTTC
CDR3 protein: CASSLSFWRGAYEQYF

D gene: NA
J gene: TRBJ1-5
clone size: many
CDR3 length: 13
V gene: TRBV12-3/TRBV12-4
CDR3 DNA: TGTGCCAGCAGTTTAATGGAGGATCAGCCCCAGCATTTT
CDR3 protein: CASSLMEDQPQHF

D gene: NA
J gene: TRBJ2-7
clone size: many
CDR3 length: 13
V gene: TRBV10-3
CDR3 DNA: TGTGCCATCAGTGAGCAGGTCGCCTACGAGCAGTACTTC
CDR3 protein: CAISEQVAYEQYF

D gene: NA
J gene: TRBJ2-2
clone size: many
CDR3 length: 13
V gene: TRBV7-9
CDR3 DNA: TGTGCCAGCAGCTTAGTCGGAGAGGGGGAGCTGTTTTTT
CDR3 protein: CASSLVGEGELFF

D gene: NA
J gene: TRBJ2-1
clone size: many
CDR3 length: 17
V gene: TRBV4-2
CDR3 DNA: TGTGCCAGCAGCCAAAGGTCCGGGACACACACCACCAACGAGCAGTTCTTC
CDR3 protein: CASSQRSGTHTTNEQFF

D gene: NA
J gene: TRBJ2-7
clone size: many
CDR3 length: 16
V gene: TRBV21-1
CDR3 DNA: TGTGCCAGCAGCCCTCGGACAGGGGCTAGCTCCTACGAGCAGTACTTC
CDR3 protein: CASSPRTGASSYEQYF

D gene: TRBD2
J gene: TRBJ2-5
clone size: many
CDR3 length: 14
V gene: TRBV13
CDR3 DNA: TGTGCCAGTAGCGGGAGGGCGGCGGTAGAGACCCAGTACTTC
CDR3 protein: CASSGRAAVETQYF

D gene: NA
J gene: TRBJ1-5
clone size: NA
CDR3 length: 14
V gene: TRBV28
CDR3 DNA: TGTGCCAGCAGTTTAACCAGGTTGATGCAGCCCCAGCATTTT
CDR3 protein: CASSLTRLMQPQHF

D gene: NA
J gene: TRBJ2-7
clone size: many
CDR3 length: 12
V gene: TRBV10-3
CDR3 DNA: TGTGCCATCACCTCCGGGACTTACGAGCAGTACTTC
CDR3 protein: CAITSGTYEQYF

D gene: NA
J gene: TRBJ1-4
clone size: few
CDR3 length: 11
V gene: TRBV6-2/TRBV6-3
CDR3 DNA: TGTGCCAGCAGTTACGGGAGGGGGCTGTTTTTT
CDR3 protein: CASSYGRGLFF

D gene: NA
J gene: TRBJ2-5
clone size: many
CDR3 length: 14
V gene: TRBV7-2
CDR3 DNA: TGTGCCAGCAGCTTAGCAGCGGGTAAAGAGACCCAGTACTTC
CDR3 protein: CASSLAAGKETQYF

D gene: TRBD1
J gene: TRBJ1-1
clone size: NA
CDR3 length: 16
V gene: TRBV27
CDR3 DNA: TGTGCCAGCAGTCAAGGGAGGACAGGATTGAACACTGAAGCTTTCTTT
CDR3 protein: CASSQGRTGLNTEAFF

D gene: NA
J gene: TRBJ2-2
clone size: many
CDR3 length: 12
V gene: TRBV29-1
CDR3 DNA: TGCAGCGTTGCCGGGTCCACCGGGGAGCTGTTTTTT
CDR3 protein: CSVAGSTGELFF

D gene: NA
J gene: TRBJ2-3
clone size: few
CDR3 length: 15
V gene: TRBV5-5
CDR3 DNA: TGTGCCAGCAGCCATCGTTCACAGGGCACAGATACGCAGTATTTT
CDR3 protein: CASSHRSQGTDTQYF

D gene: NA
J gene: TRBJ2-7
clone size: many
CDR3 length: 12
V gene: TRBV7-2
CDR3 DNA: TGTGCCAGCAGCCCCTACCCCTACGAGCAGTACTTC
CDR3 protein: CASSPYPYEQYF

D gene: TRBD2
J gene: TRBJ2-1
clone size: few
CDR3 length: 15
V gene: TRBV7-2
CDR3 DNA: TGTGCCAGCAGCCCGAGCGGGGGGGCCTACAATGAGCAGTTCTTC
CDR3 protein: CASSPSGGAYNEQFF